This T cell receptor beta chain emerged from a study of blood T cell repertoires in COVID-19 (dated by TCRdb to between 2020 and 2021). For the study in its entirety: The collaborator samples originated in the United States, Italy and Spain and spanned the acute and convalescent phases of COVID-19. The dataset comprised deeply sampled blood TCRbeta repertoires from subjects exposed to, actively infected with, or recovered from COVID-19. The samples were drawn from two sources: the first 160 participants of the ongoing ImmuneRACE study, and 1,000 to 1,500 subjects contributed by 6 global collaborators. The repertoires were released in a freely available public database meant as a resource for research on the immune response to SARS-CoV-2. The prospective study material was composed of cDNA or gDNA derived from T cells, B-cell-depleted T cells, or PBMCs. Where available, HLA class I and class II types were obtained from metadata supplied by the sample provider rather than from assay-based typing. The sample metadata nearly always contained a de-identified subject ID, COVID-19 status, age in years and sex.

TCRbeta CDR3 regions were amplified from genomic DNA using the immunoSEQ Assay, a bias-controlled multiplex PCR. Regarding the original processing steps: Nucleated cell counts per sample were estimated from amplification of reference gene primers within the assay. Sequence reads were collapsed and filtered to measure the absolute abundance of every unique TCRbeta CDR3 rearrangement. For each sample, productive Simpson clonality was calculated as the square root of Simpson's diversity index across productive rearrangements. Imported from immuneACCESS, the table was reduced by TCRdb to in-frame sequences with V and J called. These copies leave out some clones; in studies compared against another copy, an unresolved V gene accounts for under half, and the cause of the remainder is not known. Clonal size and the V and J genes are those of that table, whereas D and trimming came from the DNA. The sample includes some 270,000 clones, with roughly 89% observed a single time. 2.1% of the sample rests with the top ten.

On this clone: Its antigen remains undetermined. The record has no base qualities; no much larger clone is one base away.

One collaborating source in Seattle enrolled patients during active infection and followed them longitudinally through the course of disease. Whole blood was collected in K2EDTA tubes by collaborating institutions according to the institutions' own protocols. For TCRbeta analysis, collaborator samples were shipped as frozen whole blood, as isolated PBMCs, or as DNA extracted from either sample type. Points the paper makes about the study in general: Clinical and demographic metadata were provided uncurated, with the amount varying by source and participant.

The CDR3 sequence holds 15 residues, the cysteine and phenylalanine included. Of the read, only the CDR3 DNA is kept; its 45 bases are in frame from base 1. Taken from the germline V gene, the CDR1 and CDR2 loops are MNHNS and SASEGT. V trim: 2 bases; J trim: 2 bases; unmatched bases: 5. The sample consisted of peripheral blood. This TCR was recovered from a woman in her sixties with COVID-19, enrolled during active disease. Recombination joined TRBV6-1 with TRBJ1-1; 7 central bases correspond to TRBD1. The sequenced DNA: TGTGCCAGCAGTGAACCCAGACAGGGAAACACTGAAGCTTTCTTT. It translates to CASSEPRQGNTEAFF.